Shown below are 23 T cell receptor beta chains from a single sample sequenced in a study of shared clonotypes between healthy human individuals. Measured with immunoSEQ multiplex PCR; TCRdb has only the in-frame clones, and not every one. The top ten hold around 0.35% of the sample, which has roughly 2.2 million clones, about nine tenths seen once. Source material: naive CD4+ T cells from PBMCs. The subset: CD45RA+ positively selected. The receptors derive from a man aged 18-30 years in good health. Some clones in this sample may be carry-over from other donors' samples.

Worth noting for this clone: Other nucleotide sequences from this sample produce the same CDR3. The genes are TRBV29-1 and TRBJ2-1, with D perhaps matching TRBD1 or TRBD2 (6 bases each). Germline-derived CDR1 and CDR2 are SQVTM and ANQGSEA. The CDR3 has 14 residues. The V end lost 2 bases, the J end lost 4 bases, and 12 bases lay between the germline ends. CDR3 DNA sequence: TGCAGCGTTGAACGGGGGCTCACTTACAATGAGCAGTTCTTC. This gives the protein CSVERGLTYNEQFF.

The chain is built from TRBV5-1 and TRBJ2-7, with 10 bases aligning to TRBD2. This CDR3 is built from 14 residues. CDR1 and CDR2 from the germline V gene are SGHRS and YFSETQ. With V trimmed by 4 bases and J by 3 bases, 4 bases remained unmatched. CDR3 region: CASSPLAGDYEQYF. CDR3 DNA: TGCGCCAGCAGCCCGCTAGCGGGAGACTACGAGCAGTACTTC.

As DNA, the CDR3 is TGTGCCAGCAGCCAGTGGGGGCTAGGCTCCTACGAGCAGTACTTC. This sequence encodes CASSQWGLGSYEQYF. This chain joins TRBV5-6 and TRBJ2-7; D perhaps matches TRBD1 (6 bases). The V end was cut by 4 bases, the J end by 0 bases, with 14 bases between. The germline gives CDR1 SGHDT, CDR2 YYEEEE. The CDR3 spans 15 residues.

The chain's CDR3 is CASSDLEETQYF. DNA for the CDR3: TGTGCCAGCAGCGATCTGGAAGAGACCCAGTACTTC. This chain uses TRBV7-2 with TRBJ2-5; unclear D gene. The CDR3 runs 12 residues. V shed 5 bases and J shed 3 bases, with 7 bases lying between them. CDR1 and CDR2 from the germline V gene are SGHTA and FQGNSA. The variable domain in full, completed from reference TRBV7-2 and TRBJ2-5, reads GAGVSQSPSNKVTEKGKDVELRCDPISGHTALYWYRQSLGQGLEFLIYFQGNSAPDKSGLPSDRFSAERTGGSVSTLTIQRTQQEDSAVYLCASSDLEETQYFGPGTRLLVL.

The chain joins TRBV7-2 to TRBJ1-5, with D perhaps matching TRBD1 (6 bases). The length of the CDR3 is 14 residues. V lost 5 bases and J lost 3, with 11 bases in between. Germline-derived CDR1 and CDR2 are SGHTA and FQGNSA. CDR3 loop: CASSEDSLNQPQHF. CDR3 DNA sequence: TGTGCCAGCAGCGAGGACAGTCTCAATCAGCCCCAGCATTTT.

The chain joins TRBV29-1 to TRBJ2-1; D unclear. V shed 4 bases and J shed 9 bases, with 10 bases lying between them. CDR1 is SQVTM, CDR2 ANQGSEA, per germline. The CDR3 length is 11 residues. This CDR3 reads CSVADPGEQFF. CDR3 DNA: TGCAGCGTTGCGGACCCGGGTGAGCAGTTCTTC.

V and J are TRBV11-2 and TRBJ2-5; 8 positions agree with TRBD1. Germline V gene lookup returns CDR1 SGHAT and CDR2 FQNNGV. CDR3 length equals 16 residues. The trim removed 3 bases at V and 5 bases at J, leaving 11 bases unmatched. The CDR3 DNA reads as TGTGCCAGCAGCTTTTATCAGGGGGCGATAGGTGAGACCCAGTACTTC. It encodes CASSFYQGAIGETQYF.

The chain is built from TRBV6-1 and TRBJ2-5; TRBD2 matches 9 bases. The J call could be wrong; TRBJ2-7 is a better fit for the DNA end. CDR3 size: 14 residues. Germline lookup yields CDR1 MNHNS and CDR2 SASEGT. The CDR3 DNA sequence: TGTGCCAGCAGGCTAGTAGCGGGAGTTTACGAGCAGTACTTC. Amino acid sequence: CASRLVAGVYEQYF.

The rearrangement links TRBV11-2 to TRBJ2-7, with TRBD2 matching over 15 bases. V gave up 3 bases and J gave up 1 base; unmatched junction bases: 4. The CDR3 length is 17 residues. Germline CDR1 SGHAT, CDR2 FQNNGV. The CDR3: CASSFRGLAGGSYEQYF. CDR3 sequence (DNA): TGTGCCAGCAGCTTTAGAGGACTAGCGGGGGGGTCCTACGAGCAGTACTTC.

The chain is built from TRBV19 and TRBJ2-1, with 7 bases identical to TRBD1. The germline V gene has CDR1 LNHDA and CDR2 SQIVND (reference sequence). V gave up 5 bases and J gave up 4 bases; unmatched junction bases: 8. This CDR3 is built from 15 residues. CDR3: CASSGRDRKYNEQFF. The CDR3 bases are TGTGCCAGTAGTGGCCGGGACAGAAAATACAATGAGCAGTTCTTC.

J is TRBJ2-7 and V is TRBV2; no firm D call. Germline V gene sequence: CDR1 SNHLY, CDR2 FYNNEI. V shed 4 bases and J shed 7 bases, with 17 bases lying between them. The CDR3 totals 14 residues. The CDR3 coding sequence is TGTGCCAGCAGTGCGGTAACACCTAAATCGGAGCAGTACTTC. It encodes CASSAVTPKSEQYF.

The chain employs TRBV19 and TRBJ2-5; 11 nucleotides align to TRBD2. Germline-derived CDR1 and CDR2 are LNHDA and SQIVND (reference sequence). The CDR3 has 16 amino acids. With V trimmed by 1 base and J by 5 bases, 6 bases remained unmatched. In nucleotides, the CDR3 is TGTGCCAGTAGTATAGGAACTAGCGGGAGCCGGGAGACCCAGTACTTC. Translated: CASSIGTSGSRETQYF.

The chain recombines TRBV7-6 with TRBJ2-7, with D unresolved. This CDR3 region has 15 residues. Trimming took 9 bases from V and 3 from J, leaving 21 bases between them. The germline V gene has CDR1 SGHVS and CDR2 FNYEAQ. CDR3 in amino acids: CASSLGLWRDYEQYF. The CDR3 region has the DNA TGTGCCAGTAGTCTCGGCCTATGGCGTGACTACGAGCAGTACTTC.

This chain connects TRBV21-1 to TRBJ2-7; the D segment call TRBD1 is taken from the table without a DNA check. TRBV21-1 is listed as a pseudogene. This CDR3 is built from 15 residues. This CDR3 is CASSKEEGASYEQYF. CDR3 DNA sequence: TGTGCCAGCAGCAAAGAGGAGGGGGCCTCCTACGAGCAGTACTTC.

DNA of the CDR3: TGTGCCTGGAGCGGACAGAGGACCCTCCACTTT. Its translation: CAWSGQRTLHF. The chain is built from TRBV30 and TRBJ1-6; D might be TRBD1 (6 bases). Germline lookup yields CDR1 GTSNPN and CDR2 SVGIG (reference sequence). V lost 3 bases and J 14 bases, leaving 11 bases between the germline ends. The CDR3 contains 11 residues.

A note on this clone: Additional DNA sequences in this sample encode the identical CDR3. CDR3 sequence reads: CASSRDFYEQYF. In DNA, the CDR3 is TGTGCCAGCAGCCGGGACTTCTACGAGCAGTACTTC. This chain links TRBV7-9 with TRBJ2-7; D might be TRBD2 (6 bases). CDR3 length: 12 amino acids. V gave up 5 bases and J gave up 3 bases, with 8 bases separating them. CDR1 is SEHNR and CDR2 is FQNEAQ in the germline V gene (reference sequence).

For the CDR3, the DNA is TGTGCCAGCACCGTTCTGGGGGACAGGTCGACCGGGGAGCTGTTTTTT. It codes for CASTVLGDRSTGELFF. V gene TRBV11-3 combines with J gene TRBJ2-2, with 8 bases lining up with TRBD1. This CDR3 spans 16 amino acids. The germline CDR1 and CDR2 sequences are SGHNT and YENEEA. Unmatched junction bases numbered 12, after V lost 7 bases and J lost 5 bases.

V and J are TRBV28 and TRBJ2-7; TRBD1 aligns across 9 bases. This CDR3 contains 16 residues. V dropped 5 bases and J dropped 3; count of bases not matched to a gene: 11. The germline CDR1 and CDR2 sequences are MDHEN and SYDVKM. CDR3 amino acids: CASSPRIWDRDYEQYF. The CDR3 DNA sequence: TGTGCCAGCAGTCCCCGTATCTGGGACAGGGACTACGAGCAGTACTTC. Full variable domain (missing parts from reference TRBV28 and TRBJ2-7): DVKVTQSSRYLVKRTGEKVFLECVQDMDHENMFWYRQDPGLGLRLIYFSYDVKMKEKGDIPEGYSVSREKKERFSLILESASTNQTSMYLCASSPRIWDRDYEQYFGPGTRLTVT.

V is TRBV7-8 and J is TRBJ2-1, with D hard to call. V was clipped by 5 bases and J by 0 bases, with 14 bases between them. The CDR3 sequence is 16 residues long. In germline, CDR1 is SGHVS, CDR2 FQNEAQ. For the CDR3, the DNA is TGTGCCAGCAGCCAACGGAGAATCGTCTCCTACAATGAGCAGTTCTTC. Translating gives CASSQRRIVSYNEQFF.

A remark on this clone: No DNA is shown, since the ends of the CDR3 on it are uncertain; the CDR3 is the one TCRdb lists. The CDR3 loop is CASSFGPGQKTYEQYF. This chain uses TRBV7-9 with TRBJ2-7; the D segment call TRBD1 is taken from the table without a DNA check. From its first to its last residue, the CDR3 has 16 amino acids. Germline values: CDR1 SEHNR, CDR2 FQNEAQ (reference sequence).

The V call is TRBV5-1, the J call TRBJ2-1; D is unclear. Per germline, CDR1 SGHRS and CDR2 YFSETQ. The CDR3 has 16 residues. Trimming took 0 bases from V and 12 from J, leaving 22 bases between them. The CDR3 DNA is TGCGCCAGCAGCTTGGAATCGTTTGCCGTCTCGAGTGGGCAGTTCTTC. This codes for CASSLESFAVSSGQFF.

Written as DNA, the CDR3 is TGTGCCAGCAGTGTCGAGGAGTCCTATGGCTACACCTTC. Protein: CASSVEESYGYTF. The chain couples TRBV6-1 to TRBJ1-2; D not certain. The CDR3 is 13 residues long. The V and J ends lost 4 bases and 4 bases respectively, with 10 bases between them. Per germline, CDR1 MNHNS and CDR2 SASEGT.

The chain joins TRBV15 to TRBJ1-3; maybe TRBD1 (6 bases). Between the trimmed V and J ends, which lost 10 bases and 0 bases, there was a span of 10 bases. CDR3 length: 13 amino acids. The V gene's germline CDR1 is LNHNV and CDR2 YYDKDF (reference sequence). CDR3 in DNA: TGTGCCATCCAGGGGAGCTCTGGAAACACCATATATTTT. As protein: CAIQGSSGNTIYF.